One sample yielded the 19 T cell receptor beta chains listed below, sequenced in a study of CD8 T cells in Susac syndrome (dated by TCRdb to between 2019 and 2020). The receptor library was made with the immunoSEQ multiplex PCR assay. RNA was extracted with the RNeasy kit and about 0.5 to 1 ug was reverse transcribed using random hexamers. In-frame beta chains were kept once TCRdb had trimmed the public reads at Q25 with fastp and called clones with MiXCR. All rows with the same CDR3 protein become a single entry with the most common DNA and genes. Recorded for this sample are 250,000 to 300,000 distinct CDR3 sequences; approximately 85% of them occurred a single time. Around 0.2% of the sample belongs to the ten largest clones. The sequenced sample consisted of CD8+ T cells from PBMCs. These receptors were taken from a human donor with multiple sclerosis.

The chain combines TRBV5-6 with TRBJ1-1; D remains ambiguous. CDR3 length: 16 amino acids. Germline-derived CDR1 and CDR2 are SGHDT and YYEEEE. Trimming removed 0 bases from V and 1 base from J, with 13 bases in between. The CDR3 sequence is CASSLVPGQPNTEAFF. The CDR3 DNA sequence: TGTGCCAGCAGCTTGGTTCCGGGTCAACCGAACACTGAAGCTTTCTTT.

This clonotype was seen a handful of times. The chain combines TRBV27 with TRBJ1-2, with D uncertain. Germline loops: CDR1 MNHEY, CDR2 SMNVEV (reference sequence). The CDR3 consists of 13 residues. The V gene lost 3 bases and the J gene lost 5 bases, with 10 bases spanning the gap. The CDR3 DNA is TGTGCCAGCAGTTTTACTGGTACATATGGCTACACCTTC. As protein: CASSFTGTYGYTF.

This sequence joins TRBV2 and TRBJ1-2; 7 bases align to TRBD1. Per the germline V gene, CDR1 is SNHLY and CDR2 is FYNNEI. CDR3 length: 13 residues. V dropped 6 bases and J dropped 3; count of bases not matched to a gene: 4. CDR3 sequence (DNA): TGTGCCAGCAGGGATCAGGGGGACTATGGCTACACCTTC. As protein: CASRDQGDYGYTF.

The V call is TRBV13, the J call TRBJ2-7; tentative D call: TRBD2 (7 bases). Between the trimmed V and J ends, which lost 0 bases and 5 bases, there was a span of 17 bases. Germline CDR1 PRHDT, CDR2 FYEKMQ (reference sequence). The length of the CDR3 is 16 residues. The CDR3 loop reads CASSLGLRGAHHEQYF. The CDR3 DNA sequence: TGTGCCAGCAGCTTAGGCCTACGGGGGGCGCACCACGAGCAGTACTTC.

The rearrangement uses TRBV15 and TRBJ1-4; 8 bases agree with TRBD1. This CDR3 contains 14 residues. Germline V CDR1 and CDR2: LNHNV, YYDKDF (reference sequence). J lost 5 bases, V lost 5 bases, and 4 bases had no gene match. CDR3 sequence (DNA): TGTGCCACCAGCTCAGGGGGCCTGAATGAAAAACTGTTTTTT. It encodes CATSSGGLNEKLFF. The full variable domain, in which reference TRBV15 and TRBJ1-4 provide the parts outside the CDR3, is DAMVIQNPRYQVTQFGKPVTLSCSQTLNHNVMYWYQQKSSQAPKLLFHYYDKDFNNEADTPDNFQSRRPNTSFCFLDIRSPGLGDTAMYLCATSSGGLNEKLFFGSGTQLSVL.

This chain uses TRBV6-1 with TRBJ2-2; D is undetermined. The CDR3 is made up of 16 amino acids. Per germline, CDR1 MNHNS and CDR2 SASEGT. V dropped 6 bases and J dropped 0 bases, with 14 bases sitting between them. In nucleotides, the CDR3 is TGTGCCAGCAGCGAACGAACATTCTCGAACACCGGGGAGCTGTTTTTT. The encoded protein is CASSERTFSNTGELFF.

The chain joins TRBV18 to TRBJ2-5, with TRBD1 as a possible D gene (6 bases). Looked up from germline, CDR1 is KGHSH and CDR2 is LQKENI. V shed 5 bases and J shed 0 bases, with 19 bases lying between them. The CDR3 is 17 residues long. CDR3 residues: CASSGRTVRVDQETQYF. The CDR3 nucleotides read TGTGCCAGCTCAGGGCGGACAGTCAGGGTCGACCAAGAGACCCAGTACTTC. The full variable domain, with the rest looked up from reference TRBV18 and TRBJ2-5, is NAGVMQNPRHLVRRRGQEARLRCSPMKGHSHVYWYRQLPEEGLKFMVYLQKENIIDESGMPKERFSAEFPKEGPSILRIQQVVRGDSAAYFCASSGRTVRVDQETQYFGPGTRLLVL.

The J gene is TRBJ2-2, the V gene TRBV6-5, with D tentatively TRBD1 (6 bases). This CDR3 spans 19 amino acids. The germline V gene encodes CDR1 MNHEY and CDR2 SVGAGI. V lost 2 bases and J lost 0, with 19 bases in between. The CDR3 DNA follows: TGTGCCAGCAGTTACGTTGAGGGACACGGCCTCGCGAACACCGGGGAGCTGTTTTTT. It is translated as CASSYVEGHGLANTGELFF.

CDR3 sequence (DNA): TGTGCCAGCAGGTCTACCTCGGAGGCTATGAATGGGATGAACACTGAAGCTTTCTTT. Translated: CASRSTSEAMNGMNTEAFF. The chain uses TRBV4-2 and TRBJ1-1; D gene ambiguous. Germline V lookup: CDR1 LGHNA, CDR2 YNFKEQ. The V gene lost 6 bases and the J gene lost 0 bases, with 26 bases spanning the gap. The CDR3 is 19 residues long.

The chain combines TRBV27 with TRBJ2-7; D is uncertain. The CDR3 totals 14 residues. V was shortened by 2 bases and J by 0 bases, with 8 bases between the two germline ends. The germline gives CDR1 MNHEY, CDR2 SMNVEV (reference sequence). The CDR3 DNA is TGTGCCAGCAGTTTAAACTACCTCTCCTACGAGCAGTACTTC. Its protein is CASSLNYLSYEQYF.

The chain uses TRBV15 and TRBJ2-5; D is unclear. In germline, CDR1 is LNHNV, CDR2 YYDKDF (reference sequence). The CDR3 has 16 residues. V lost 4 bases and J 4 bases, leaving 19 bases between the germline ends. Written as DNA, the CDR3 is TGTGCCACCAGCATCACCCCCGAGGATTCATCAGAGACCCAGTACTTC. Encoded protein: CATSITPEDSSETQYF. Supplemented by reference TRBV15 and TRBJ2-5, the full variable domain reads DAMVIQNPRYQVTQFGKPVTLSCSQTLNHNVMYWYQQKSSQAPKLLFHYYDKDFNNEADTPDNFQSRRPNTSFCFLDIRSPGLGDTAMYLCATSITPEDSSETQYFGPGTRLLVL.

This clonotype was seen once. This chain uses TRBV20-1 with TRBJ2-1, with a weak D call TRBD2 (6 bases). CDR3 size: 14 residues. V was trimmed by 6 bases and J by 4 bases, leaving 16 bases between them. The V gene's germline CDR1 is DFQATT and CDR2 SNEGSKA (reference sequence). This CDR3 reads CSAGLNQAYNEQFF. CDR3 bases: TGCAGTGCCGGACTAAATCAGGCATACAATGAGCAGTTCTTC.

This chain links TRBV6-2 or TRBV6-3 with TRBJ1-5; unclear D gene. The CDR3 loop spans 14 amino acids. Germline CDR1 is MNHEY and CDR2 is SVGEGT. V was trimmed by 7 bases and J by 2 bases, leaving 12 bases between them. In DNA, the CDR3 is TGTGCCAGCACCGGAGTTATGGGCAATCAGCCCCAGCATTTT. Residues: CASTGVMGNQPQHF.

The rearrangement joins TRBV19 to TRBJ1-6, with 9 bases identical to TRBD1. The CDR3 totals 15 residues. Germline V gene lookup returns CDR1 LNHDA and CDR2 SQIVND (reference sequence). J lost 10 bases, V lost 7 bases, and 11 bases had no gene match. DNA of the CDR3: TGTGCCAGTAATATCCTGGGACAGGGTAACTCACCCCTCCACTTT. The encoded protein is CASNILGQGNSPLHF.

The V and J genes are TRBV6-2 or TRBV6-3 and TRBJ2-7; TRBD1 is a possible D gene (5 bases). V lost 0 bases to trimming and J lost 1 base, with 7 bases between them. This CDR3 has 14 amino acids. The V gene's germline CDR1 is MNHEY and CDR2 SVGEGT. The CDR3 DNA reads TGTGCCAGCAGTTACTCGACAGAGTCCTACGAGCAGTACTTC. It specifies CASSYSTESYEQYF.

V usage is TRBV4-1 and J usage is TRBJ2-2, with TRBD2 matching over 10 bases. CDR3 length: 18 residues. CDR1 MGHRA and CDR2 YSYEKL come from the germline V gene. The ends lost 0 bases at V and 4 bases at J; junction bases unmatched: 8. The CDR3 loop reads CASSQEASGRYGTGELFF. CDR3 nucleotide sequence: TGCGCCAGCAGCCAAGAGGCTAGCGGGAGATATGGCACCGGGGAGCTGTTTTTT.

This clonotype was seen a single time. The chain has TRBV7-6 and TRBJ2-1; TRBD2 agrees at 11 bases. V shed 4 bases, J shed 4 bases, and the junction held 6 bases outside the gene matches. The CDR3 is 16 residues long. CDR1 and CDR2 (germline): SGHVS, FNYEAQ. The CDR3 coding sequence is TGTGCCAGCAGCTCGACTAGCGGGATTTCTTACAATGAGCAGTTCTTC. It specifies CASSSTSGISYNEQFF.

The chain uses TRBV5-1 and TRBJ2-3, with D unclear. Trimming took 2 bases from V and 2 from J, leaving 9 bases between them. CDR3 length: 14 amino acids. CDR1 is SGHRS, CDR2 YFSETQ, per germline. Here the CDR3 reads CASSFNRPTDTQYF. The DNA for the CDR3 is TGCGCCAGCAGCTTCAACCGACCCACAGATACGCAGTATTTT. Variable domain in full (rest from reference TRBV5-1 and TRBJ2-3): KAGVTQTPRYLIKTRGQQVTLSCSPISGHRSVSWYQQTPGQGLQFLFEYFSETQRNKGNFPGRFSGRQFSNSRSEMNVSTLELGDSALYLCASSFNRPTDTQYFGPGTRLTVL.

The chain has TRBV5-4 and TRBJ1-1; D is undetermined. This CDR3 region has 13 residues. The germline V and J ends were trimmed by 0 bases and 7 bases, with 10 bases remaining between them. Germline CDR1 and CDR2: SGHNT and YYREEE (reference sequence). CDR3 loop: CASSLEGGYEAFF. The CDR3 region has the DNA TGTGCCAGCAGCTTGGAAGGCGGGTATGAAGCTTTCTTT. Looking up the rest from reference TRBV5-4 and TRBJ1-1 gives the full variable domain: ETGVTQSPTHLIKTRGQQVTLRCSSQSGHNTVSWYQQALGQGPQFIFQYYREEENGRGNFPPRFSGLQFPNYSSELNVNALELDDSALYLCASSLEGGYEAFFGQGTRLTVV.